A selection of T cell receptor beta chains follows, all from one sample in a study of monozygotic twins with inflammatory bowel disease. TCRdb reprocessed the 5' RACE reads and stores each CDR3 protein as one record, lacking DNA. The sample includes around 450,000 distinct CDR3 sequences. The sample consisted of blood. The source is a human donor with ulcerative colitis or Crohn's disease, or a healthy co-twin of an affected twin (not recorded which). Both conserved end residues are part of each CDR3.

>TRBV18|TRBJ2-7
CASSPQGNYGQYF
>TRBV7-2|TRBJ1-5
CASSLVVDSNQPQHF
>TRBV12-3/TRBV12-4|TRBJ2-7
CASSFEKGPYEQYF
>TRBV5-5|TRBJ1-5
CASSLRQARSNQPQHF
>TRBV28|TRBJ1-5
CASSLQTPQSNQPQHF
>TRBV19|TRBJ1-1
CASSISDRVNTEAFF
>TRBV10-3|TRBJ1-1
CAAASRRDSLETEAFF
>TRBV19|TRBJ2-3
CASKAYRDTQYF
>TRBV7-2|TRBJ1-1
CASSFENTEAFF
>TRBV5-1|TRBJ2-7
CASSLAPPYEQYF
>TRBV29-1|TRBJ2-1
CSERDRYNEQFF
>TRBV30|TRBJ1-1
CAWSVRGVNTEAFF
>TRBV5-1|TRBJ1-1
CASSLEGFSTEAFF
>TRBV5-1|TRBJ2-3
CASSLGLADTDTQYF
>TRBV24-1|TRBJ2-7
CATSRAGAKEQYF
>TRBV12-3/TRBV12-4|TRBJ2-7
CASSGRENHEQYF
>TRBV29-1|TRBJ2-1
CSVGGPLNNEQFF
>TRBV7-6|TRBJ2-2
CASSSSRNTGELFF
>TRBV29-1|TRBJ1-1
CSVSGVENTEAFF
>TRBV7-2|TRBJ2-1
CASTPGLAGGEQFF
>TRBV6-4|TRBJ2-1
CASSIDLGGTEQFF
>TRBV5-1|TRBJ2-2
CASSLPTPNTGELFF
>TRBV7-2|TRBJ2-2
CASSLRQMNTGELFF
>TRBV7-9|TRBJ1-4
CASSLATGGVSEKLFF
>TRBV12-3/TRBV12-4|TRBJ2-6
CASSLQGQVSGANVLTF
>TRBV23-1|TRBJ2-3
CASSQPTDTDTQYF
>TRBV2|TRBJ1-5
CASSYGDGPNQPQHF
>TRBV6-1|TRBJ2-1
CASSEGTVLGEQFF
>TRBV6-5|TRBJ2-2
CASSYSGAGGLTGELFF
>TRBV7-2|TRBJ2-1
CASSLVRNEQFF
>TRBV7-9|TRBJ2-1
CASSLVSGRSNEQFF
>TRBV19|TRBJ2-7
CASEDSYYEQYF
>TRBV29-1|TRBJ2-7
CSAMDRAVYEQYF
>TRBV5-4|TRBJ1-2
CASSFGDRAIGYTF
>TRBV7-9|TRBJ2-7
CASSFNLGYEQYF
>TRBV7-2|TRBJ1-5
CASSLGQTGNQPQHF
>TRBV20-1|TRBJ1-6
CSARGGRRISSYNSPLHF
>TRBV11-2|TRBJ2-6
CASSLGDITTGANVLTF
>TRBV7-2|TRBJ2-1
CASSLEEGLEQFF
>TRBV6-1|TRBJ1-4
CAGAGQRNEKLFF
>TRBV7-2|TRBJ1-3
CASSPRYSGNTIYF
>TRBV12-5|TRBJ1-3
CASRLGPTSGNTIYF
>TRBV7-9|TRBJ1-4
CASSRARDRATNEKLFF
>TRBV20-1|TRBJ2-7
CSAISSGITYEQYF
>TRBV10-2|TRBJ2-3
CASSEYEGSTDTQYF
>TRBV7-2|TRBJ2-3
CASSLRDSVGPDTQYF
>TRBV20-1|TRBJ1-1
CSARTGMNTEAFF
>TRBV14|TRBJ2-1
CASSQAIPQAYNEQFF
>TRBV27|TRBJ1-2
CASSLRQGHYGYTF
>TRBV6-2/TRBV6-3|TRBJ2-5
CASSTLARDNIFQETQYF
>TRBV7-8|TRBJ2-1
CASSYATDEQFF
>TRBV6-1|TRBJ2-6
CASRPRGGANVLTF
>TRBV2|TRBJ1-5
CATGQGLNQPQHF
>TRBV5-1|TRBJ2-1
CASSASAGGYQDVQFF
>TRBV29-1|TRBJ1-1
CSVLVGGEAFF
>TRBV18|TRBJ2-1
CASSHPRDNEQFF